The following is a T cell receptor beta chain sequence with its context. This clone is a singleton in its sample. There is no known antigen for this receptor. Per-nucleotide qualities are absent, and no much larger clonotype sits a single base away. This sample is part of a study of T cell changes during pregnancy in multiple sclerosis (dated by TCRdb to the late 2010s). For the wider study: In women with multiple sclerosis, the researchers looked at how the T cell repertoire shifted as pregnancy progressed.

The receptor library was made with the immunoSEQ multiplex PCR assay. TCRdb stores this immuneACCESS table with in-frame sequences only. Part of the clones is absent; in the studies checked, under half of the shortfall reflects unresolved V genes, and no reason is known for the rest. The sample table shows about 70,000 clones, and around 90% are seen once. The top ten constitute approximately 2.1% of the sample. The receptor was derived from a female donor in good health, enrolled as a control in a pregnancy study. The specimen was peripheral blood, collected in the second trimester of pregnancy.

CDR3 sequence: CASRLNEQFF. The nucleotide sequence reads TGTGCCAGCAGACTCAATGAGCAGTTCTTC. The sequence is built from TRBV7-9 and TRBJ2-1; the D gene remains uncertain. Its CDR3 holds 10 amino acids, cysteine through phenylalanine. Just CDR3 DNA is preserved here, 30 bases in frame from base 1. Trimming takes 6 bases from V and 6 bases from J, and the germline ends sit 3 bases apart. CDR1 SEHNR and CDR2 FQNEAQ were looked up in the germline V gene (reference sequence).